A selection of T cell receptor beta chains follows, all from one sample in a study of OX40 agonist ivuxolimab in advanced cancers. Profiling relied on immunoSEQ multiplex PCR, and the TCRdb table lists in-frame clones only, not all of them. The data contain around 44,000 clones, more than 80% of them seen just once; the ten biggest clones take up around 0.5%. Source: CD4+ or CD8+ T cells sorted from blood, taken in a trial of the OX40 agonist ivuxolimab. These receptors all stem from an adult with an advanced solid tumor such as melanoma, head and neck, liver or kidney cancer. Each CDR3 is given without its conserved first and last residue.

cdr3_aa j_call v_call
ASTPDRSYNEQF TRBJ2-1 TRBV6-5
AISESMQGDQPQH TRBJ1-5 TRBV10-3
AIRGLGSTDTQY TRBJ2-3 TRBV10-3
ASALDGLAEAF TRBJ1-1 TRBV12-5
ASRGQDYGYT TRBJ1-2 TRBV6-1
ASSLDRPKSPLH TRBJ1-6 TRBV5-6
ASSLDPDRGLEAF TRBJ1-1 TRBV11-2
ASSPEPANYGYT TRBJ1-2 TRBV5-1
ASSRRQGGGYT TRBJ1-2 TRBV4-2
ASSPGGANSYNEQF TRBJ2-1 TRBV5-4
ASSLYFVNTQY TRBJ2-3 TRBV5-6
ASSGYSGRVGEAF TRBJ1-1 TRBV25-1
ASSSLGFNTGELF TRBJ2-2 TRBV7-6
ASSEGQGAVSYEQY TRBJ2-7 TRBV6-1
ASSPGTASTDTQY TRBJ2-3 TRBV7-9
ASSRDRERQPQH TRBJ1-5 TRBV19
ASSVGQGNEQY TRBJ2-7 TRBV9
ASSLDQRGYEQY NA TRBV11-3
ASSVEQGGTEAF TRBJ1-1 TRBV9
SVEGRAEANYGYT TRBJ1-2 TRBV29-1
ASSEPGTGSTDTQY TRBJ2-3 TRBV21-1
ASSQDFAGVNRANVLT TRBJ2-6 TRBV4-2
ASSDSTKGLSGYT TRBJ1-2 TRBV6-4